Sequencing of this T cell receptor (beta chain) was carried out in a study of blood T cell repertoires in COVID-19. Study in general: Specimens from acute and convalescent COVID-19 originated in the United States, Italy and Spain.

Profiling relied on immunoSEQ multiplex PCR, and the TCRdb table lists in-frame clones only, not all of them. The sample consists of just over 25,000 clones, about nine tenths of them appearing once. After removal of 8 bases from V and 5 bases from J, the junction contained 8 bases not matched to a gene. From germline, CDR1 is MNHEY and CDR2 SVGAGI. This CDR3 comprises 14 residues. This chain joins TRBV6-5 and TRBJ2-2; 7 positions agree with TRBD2. The TCR sequence derives from a human donor in a cohort sampled during active COVID-19. Input material: peripheral blood. The CDR3 sequence is CASDSGSGTGELFF. CDR3 sequence (DNA): TGTGCCAGCGACAGTGGTAGCGGGACCGGGGAGCTGTTTTTT.